Presented here are 21 T cell receptor beta chains from one specimen sequenced in a study of T cells after yellow fever vaccination. Each CDR3 protein is one row after TCRdb ran MiXCR on the 5' RACE reads. This sample has 620,000 or so distinct CDR3 sequences, with roughly an eighth found just once. The specimen comprised PBMCs, sampled on the day of the yellow fever booster vaccination. The origin of the receptors is a young man who received the YFV17D yellow fever vaccine.

V is TRBV10-2 and J is TRBJ2-7; TRBD1 aligns across 8 bases. From germline, CDR1 is WSHSY and CDR2 SAAADI. V trimming: 8 bases; J trimming: 3 bases; junction bases outside the gene matches: 6. The CDR3 is made up of 13 amino acids. The CDR3 region has the DNA TGCGCCAGCGAAGACAGGGGCGACTACGAGCAGTACTTC. Its translation is CASEDRGDYEQYF.

This clonotype was seen more than once but under ten times. For the CDR3, the DNA is TGTGCCAGCAGTACAGAGGTAAACGACTATGGCTACACCTTC. Translated: CASSTEVNDYGYTF. The chain employs TRBV5-6 and TRBJ1-2; D ambiguous. V lost 5 bases to trimming and J lost 3 bases, with 14 bases between them. Germline V gene sequence: CDR1 SGHDT, CDR2 YYEEEE. This CDR3 has 14 amino acids.

This clonotype was detected only a few times. J is TRBJ1-6 and V is TRBV5-8; 8 positions agree with TRBD1. Unmatched junction bases numbered 9, after V lost 9 bases and J lost 7 bases. This CDR3 has 14 residues. Germline assignment: CDR1 SGHTS and CDR2 YDEGEE. The DNA for the CDR3 is TGTGCCACCTCAAGACAGGGGCAAAATTCACCCCTCCACTTT. It yields the protein CATSRQGQNSPLHF.

This clonotype was seen only a few times. The V call is TRBV5-1, the J call TRBJ2-3; D remains ambiguous. The V end was cut by 4 bases, the J end by 3 bases, with 9 bases between. There are 13 residues in the CDR3. Per germline, CDR1 SGHRS and CDR2 YFSETQ. The CDR3 DNA follows: TGCGCCAGCAGCGGCCCGATTACAGATACGCAGTATTTT. The encoded protein is CASSGPITDTQYF. The full variable domain, rest sourced from reference TRBV5-1 and TRBJ2-3, is KAGVTQTPRYLIKTRGQQVTLSCSPISGHRSVSWYQQTPGQGLQFLFEYFSETQRNKGNFPGRFSGRQFSNSRSEMNVSTLELGDSALYLCASSGPITDTQYFGPGTRLTVL.

This clonotype occurred many times. The genes are TRBV4-3 and TRBJ2-3; D not resolved. Germline CDR1 and CDR2: LGHNA and YSLEER. Trimming removed 4 bases from V and 6 bases from J, with 11 bases in between. CDR3 length equals 13 residues. The CDR3 reads CASSRIVGDTQYF. Here the CDR3 DNA reads TGCGCCAGCAGCCGAATAGTTGGGGATACGCAGTATTTT.

The sample holds a few counts of this clonotype. The chain joins TRBV11-1 to TRBJ2-1; 10 bases align to TRBD2. CDR1 is SGHAT and CDR2 is FQDESV in the germline V gene (reference sequence). The CDR3 totals 19 residues. V was clipped by 4 bases and J by 2 bases; unmatched bases: 14. The CDR3 DNA is TGTGCCAGCAGCTCTAGGGCTAAGACTAGCGGGCTGACCTACAATGAGCAGTTCTTC. Amino acids: CASSSRAKTSGLTYNEQFF.

This clonotype came up a few times. V gene TRBV12-3 or TRBV12-4 combines with J gene TRBJ2-1; D perhaps matches TRBD1 (7 bases). Trimming stripped 2 bases from V and 7 bases from J, with 12 bases between. The CDR3 loop spans 14 amino acids. DNA of the CDR3: TGTGCCAGCAGTTTAATGACAGGGAGGAATGAGCAGTTCTTC. Protein product: CASSLMTGRNEQFF.

The chain couples TRBV4-3 to TRBJ2-1; D gene ambiguous. V lost 4 bases and J 4 bases, leaving 20 bases between the germline ends. The CDR3 is 17 residues long. From germline, CDR1 is LGHNA and CDR2 YSLEER. The DNA for the CDR3 is TGCGCCAGCAGCCGAGAATCGACAAAAATTTCTTACAATGAGCAGTTCTTC. As protein: CASSRESTKISYNEQFF.

Only a few counts were recorded for this clonotype. The chain is built from TRBV5-1 and TRBJ2-7; TRBD2 matches at 10 bases. Germline values: CDR1 SGHRS, CDR2 YFSETQ. The CDR3 length is 18 residues. The J segment lost 2 bases and the V segment lost 0 bases, leaving 11 bases of the junction unmatched. CDR3: CASSLGLAGLGGTYEQYF. Written as DNA, the CDR3 is TGCGCCAGCAGCTTGGGACTAGCGGGTCTCGGCGGGACCTACGAGCAGTACTTC.

The chain joins TRBV6-2 or TRBV6-3 to TRBJ2-1; 8 bases align to TRBD2. Losses at the gene ends were 5 bases for V and 8 bases for J; bases not matched to a gene: 11. The germline V gene has CDR1 MNHEY and CDR2 SVGEGT. CDR3 length: 15 amino acids. The CDR3 reads CASSPLAGQYDEQFF. The CDR3 DNA reads as TGTGCCAGCAGTCCTCTAGCGGGTCAGTATGATGAGCAGTTCTTC.

J is TRBJ2-5 and V is TRBV20-1, with a weak D call TRBD2 (6 bases). CDR1 and CDR2 from the germline V gene are DFQATT and SNEGSKA (reference sequence). Deletions cut 1 base from V and 1 base from J, with 16 bases between. The CDR3 has 16 amino acids. CDR3 region: CSARGTSEGTQETQYF. The CDR3 nucleotides are TGCAGTGCTAGAGGAACCTCGGAGGGGACCCAAGAGACCCAGTACTTC.

V usage is TRBV29-1 and J usage is TRBJ2-5; 8 bases match TRBD1. J was trimmed by 3 bases and V by 5 bases; bases with no gene match: 5. Germline CDR1 SQVTM, CDR2 ANQGSEA. The CDR3 covers 13 residues. CDR3 region: CSVRTGPKETQYF. CDR3 nucleotide sequence: TGCAGCGTTAGGACAGGGCCGAAAGAGACCCAGTACTTC. Based on the CDR3 plus reference TRBV29-1 and TRBJ2-5, the full variable domain is SAVISQKPSRDICQRGTSLTIQCQVDSQVTMMFWYRQQPGQSLTLIATANQGSEATYESGFVIDKFPISRPNLTFSTLTVSNMSPEDSSIYLCSVRTGPKETQYFGPGTRLLVL.

This chain uses TRBV20-1 with TRBJ2-3; 10 bases are a match to TRBD2. The V and J ends lost 2 bases and 4 bases, in that order; junction bases with no gene match: 9. This CDR3 contains 16 residues. Per the germline V gene, CDR1 is DFQATT and CDR2 is SNEGSKA (reference sequence). The CDR3 is CSARMASGSIADTQYF. The CDR3 DNA reads as TGCAGTGCTAGAATGGCTAGCGGGAGTATTGCAGATACGCAGTATTTT.

In its sample, this clonotype was seen a few times. The chain carries TRBV10-3 and TRBJ2-7; 7 bases are shared with TRBD1. The CDR3 length is 14 residues. V lost 6 bases to trimming and J lost 4 bases; unmatched junction nucleotides: 9. Germline values: CDR1 ENHRY, CDR2 SYGVKD. The CDR3 DNA sequence: TGTGCCATCAGCGGATGGGACAGTCGATACGAGCAGTACTTC. It specifies CAISGWDSRYEQYF.

This clonotype was counted many times. This sequence joins TRBV20-1 and TRBJ1-1; unclear D gene. Trimming shortened V by 3 bases and J by 5 bases, and 13 bases separated the two germline ends. From germline, CDR1 is DFQATT and CDR2 SNEGSKA (reference sequence). This CDR3 spans 13 amino acids. This CDR3 reads CSARSPTGTEAFF. The DNA for the CDR3 is TGCAGTGCTAGGTCCCCGACTGGGACTGAAGCTTTCTTT.

This clonotype came up a few times. The V and J genes are TRBV7-8 and TRBJ1-1, with D unresolved. This CDR3 has 15 amino acids. Germline V gives CDR1 SGHVS, CDR2 FQNEAQ. V shed 2 bases and J shed 6 bases, with 16 bases lying between them. The CDR3 loop is CASSLTDTSISEAFF. CDR3 nucleotide sequence: TGTGCCAGCAGCTTAACTGACACTTCCATTTCTGAAGCTTTCTTT.

This clonotype has only a few counts. The rearrangement joins TRBV7-2 to TRBJ2-1, with D possibly called TRBD1 or TRBD2 (5 bases each). Germline V lookup: CDR1 SGHTA, CDR2 FQGNSA. CDR3 length equals 15 residues. V dropped 5 bases and J dropped 6 bases, with 17 bases sitting between them. The CDR3, as DNA: TGTGCCAGCAGCACAGGACTGGCTTTGGGCAATGAGCAGTTCTTC. Its protein product is CASSTGLALGNEQFF.

This clonotype has only a few counts. The chain has TRBV29-1 and TRBJ2-1; 7 bases are shared with TRBD1. V lost 4 bases, J lost 7 bases, and 7 bases stayed unmatched. This CDR3 is built from 13 residues. CDR1 and CDR2 (germline): SQVTM, ANQGSEA. The CDR3 loop reads CSVGQGPGNEQFF. As DNA, the CDR3 is TGCAGCGTTGGACAGGGACCTGGGAATGAGCAGTTCTTC.

In this sample, this clonotype turned up a few times. V usage is TRBV11-2 and J usage is TRBJ1-4; weak D call: TRBD1 (5 bases). V was clipped by 4 bases and J by 12 bases, with 18 bases between them. Looked up from germline, CDR1 is SGHAT and CDR2 is FQNNGV. CDR3 size: 14 residues. In nucleotides, the CDR3 is TGTGCCAGCAGCTCAGACACTATCCAGGGACAACTGTTTTTT. Its translation: CASSSDTIQGQLFF.

The chain joins TRBV7-2 to TRBJ2-2, with D perhaps matching TRBD2 (5 bases). The ends were cut back, 4 bases at V and 4 bases at J, with 19 bases in the middle. This CDR3 is 17 amino acids long. Germline CDR1 and CDR2: SGHTA and FQGNSA. The CDR3 here is CASSSPKLTTSTGELFF. CDR3 DNA sequence: TGTGCCAGCAGCTCTCCCAAGCTGACTACCAGCACCGGGGAGCTGTTTTTT.

CDR3 sequence reads: CASSQTSGGSSYEQYF. Written as DNA, the CDR3 is TGTGCCAGCAGCCAAACTAGCGGAGGAAGCTCCTACGAGCAGTACTTC. The chain couples TRBV3-1 to TRBJ2-7; 8 bases agree with TRBD2. V shed 2 bases and J 0 bases; nucleotides not matched to a gene: 6. Germline loops: CDR1 LGHDT, CDR2 YNNKEL (reference sequence). There are 16 residues in the CDR3.